The source of this T cell receptor (beta chain) is a study of cytomegalovirus exposure and HLA in healthy donors. On the study more broadly: It was reported in a later analysis that the same platform had been used for the 90 to 150 validation repertoires as for the roughly 650 first-cohort repertoires.

Note on this clone: Its specificity is not known.

The study's findings and limits: Per published reports, the classifier diagnosed cytomegalovirus status with high specificity and sensitivity. A few of the chains that were CMV-associated were confirmed in vitro to be specific for CMV antigens.

In germline, CDR1 is SGHDT, CDR2 YYEEEE. The CDR3 loop spans 17 amino acids. The V and J ends lost 2 bases and 0 bases, in that order; junction bases with no gene match: 11. Libraries were prepared by immunoSEQ multiplex PCR; TCRdb keeps only in-frame clonotypes and omits some of them. The sample includes roughly 150,000 clones, under 90% of them seen just once. The sequence was collected from a woman between 18 and 29 years old in good health and CMV-seropositive. The specimen sequenced was PBMCs. The chain couples TRBV5-6 to TRBJ2-7, with 7 bases lining up with TRBD2. The DNA of the CDR3 is TGTGCCAGCAGCTTATTTGTTCGGCTAGCGGCCTCCTACGAGCAGTACTTC. Amino acids: CASSLFVRLAASYEQYF.